A selection of T cell receptor beta chains follows, all from one sample in a study of cytomegalovirus exposure and HLA in healthy donors. TCRdb keeps only in-frame clones here, not all; method: immunoSEQ multiplex PCR. The data hold about 200,000 clones, with around nine tenths observed a single time. Sequencing was performed on PBMCs. These receptors all stem from a woman aged 25 to 39 in good health and CMV-seronegative. The CDR3 runs from the conserved cysteine through the conserved F or W. A D gene is named only where the DNA matches it firmly. Size is omitted from some rows. Given values are once, few, many or a class for expanded clones.

abundance	v_gene	d_gene	j_gene	CDR3aa	CDR3nt
.	TRBV6-6	.	TRBJ1-2	CAGGRGYGYTF	TGTGCCGGCGGACGGGGCTATGGCTACACCTTC
once	TRBV5-5	.	TRBJ1-5	CASSLAGDNQPQHF	TGTGCCAGCAGCTTGGCCGGGGACAATCAGCCCCAGCATTTT
.	TRBV4-1	.	TRBJ1-2	CASSPLLWAGYTF	TGCGCCAGCAGCCCGCTGTTGTGGGCTGGCTACACCTTC
.	TRBV5-1	.	TRBJ1-1	CASSPGGDTEAFF	TGCGCCAGCAGCCCCGGAGGGGACACTGAAGCTTTCTTT
once	TRBV5-1	.	TRBJ2-2	CASSPTYWTEDTGELFF	TGCGCCAGCAGCCCTACCTACTGGACGGAGGACACCGGGGAGCTGTTTTTT
.	TRBV6-1	TRBD1	TRBJ2-7	CASSEGQGKTYEQYF	TGTGCCAGCAGTGAAGGACAGGGGAAGACCTACGAGCAGTACTTC
.	TRBV5-4	TRBD1	TRBJ2-1	CASSLGQGRVNEQFF	TGTGCCAGCAGCTTGGGACAGGGACGGGTCAATGAGCAGTTCTTC
once	TRBV2	TRBD1	TRBJ2-7	CASTQGASYEQYF	TGTGCCAGCACCCAGGGGGCCTCCTACGAGCAGTACTTC
.	TRBV6-6	.	TRBJ1-6	CASSWSEGSPLHF	TGTGCCAGCAGTTGGTCGGAGGGTTCACCCCTCCACTTT
.	TRBV28	TRBD1	TRBJ2-1	CASSLDRNPYNEQFF	TGTGCCAGCAGTTTGGACAGGAATCCCTACAATGAGCAGTTCTTC
.	TRBV6-6	.	TRBJ1-3	CASISQGLYTIYF	TGTGCCAGCATCTCACAGGGATTGTACACCATATATTTT
.	TRBV10-1	TRBD2	TRBJ2-3	CASSNSGPQDTQYF	TGCGCCAGCAGTAATAGCGGGCCCCAAGATACGCAGTATTTT
.	TRBV9	TRBD2	TRBJ2-7	CASSRAGGGRTEQYF	TGTGCCAGCAGCCGAGCCGGCGGGGGTAGGACCGAGCAGTACTTC
.	TRBV5-6	.	TRBJ2-7	CASSLGTYEQYF	TGTGCCAGCAGCTTGGGTACCTACGAGCAGTACTTC
.	TRBV28	TRBD2	TRBJ2-5	CASSSGGYKEETQYF	TGTGCCAGCAGTTCCGGGGGGTATAAGGAAGAGACCCAGTACTTC
.	TRBV5-1	.	TRBJ2-2	CASSQGYTGELFF	TGCGCCAGCAGCCAGGGATACACCGGGGAGCTGTTTTTT
.	TRBV5-8	.	TRBJ1-3	CASSPNRASSGNTIYF	TGTGCCAGCAGCCCTAACAGGGCAAGCTCTGGAAACACCATATATTTT